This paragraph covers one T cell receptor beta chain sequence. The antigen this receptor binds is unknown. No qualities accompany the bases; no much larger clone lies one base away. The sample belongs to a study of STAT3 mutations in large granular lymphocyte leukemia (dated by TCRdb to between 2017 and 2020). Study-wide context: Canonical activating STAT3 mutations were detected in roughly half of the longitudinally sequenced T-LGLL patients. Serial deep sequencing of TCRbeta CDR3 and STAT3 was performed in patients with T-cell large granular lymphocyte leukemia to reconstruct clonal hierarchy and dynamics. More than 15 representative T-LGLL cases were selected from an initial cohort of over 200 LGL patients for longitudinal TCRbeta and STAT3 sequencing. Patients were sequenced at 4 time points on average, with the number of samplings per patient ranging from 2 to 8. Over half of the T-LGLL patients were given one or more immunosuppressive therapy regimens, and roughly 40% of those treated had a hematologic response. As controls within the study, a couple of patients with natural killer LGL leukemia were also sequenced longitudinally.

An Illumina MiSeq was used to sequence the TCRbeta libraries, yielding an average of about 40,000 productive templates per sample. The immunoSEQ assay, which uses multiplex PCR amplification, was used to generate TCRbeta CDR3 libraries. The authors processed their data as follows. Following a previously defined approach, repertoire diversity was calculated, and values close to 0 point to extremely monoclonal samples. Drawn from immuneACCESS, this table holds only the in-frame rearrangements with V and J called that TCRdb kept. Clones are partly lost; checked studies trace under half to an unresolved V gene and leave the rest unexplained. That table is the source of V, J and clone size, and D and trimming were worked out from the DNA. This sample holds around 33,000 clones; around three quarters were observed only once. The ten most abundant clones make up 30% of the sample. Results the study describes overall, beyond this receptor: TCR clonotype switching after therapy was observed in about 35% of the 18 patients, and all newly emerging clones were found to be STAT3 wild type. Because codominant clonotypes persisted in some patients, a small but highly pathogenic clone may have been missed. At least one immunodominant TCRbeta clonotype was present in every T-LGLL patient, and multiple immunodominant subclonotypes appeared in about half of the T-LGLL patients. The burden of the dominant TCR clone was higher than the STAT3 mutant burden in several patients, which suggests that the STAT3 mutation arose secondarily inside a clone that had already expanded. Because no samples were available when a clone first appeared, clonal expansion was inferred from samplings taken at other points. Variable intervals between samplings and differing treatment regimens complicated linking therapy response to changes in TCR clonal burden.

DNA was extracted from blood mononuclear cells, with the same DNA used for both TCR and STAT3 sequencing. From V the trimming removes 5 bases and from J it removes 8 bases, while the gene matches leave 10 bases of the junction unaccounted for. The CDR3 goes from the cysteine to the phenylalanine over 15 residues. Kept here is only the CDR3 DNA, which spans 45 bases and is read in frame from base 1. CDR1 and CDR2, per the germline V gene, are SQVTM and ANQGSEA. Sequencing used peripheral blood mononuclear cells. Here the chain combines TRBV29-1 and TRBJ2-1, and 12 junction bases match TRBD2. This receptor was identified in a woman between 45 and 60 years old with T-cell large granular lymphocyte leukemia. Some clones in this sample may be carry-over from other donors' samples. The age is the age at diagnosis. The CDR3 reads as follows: CSVTLAGGLDDEQFF. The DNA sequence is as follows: TGCAGCGTTACACTAGCGGGAGGCCTGGATGATGAGCAGTTCTTC.